This T cell receptor beta chain was retrieved from a study of cytomegalovirus exposure and HLA in healthy donors. At the level of the study: One earlier analysis, a look at 200 million or so T cells, found approximately 120 million unique TCR beta sequences.

This clone showed up just once. Its antigen remains unidentified. Both 60 Vbeta primers and 13 Jbeta primers went into the PCR. The data were produced by immunoSEQ multiplex PCR, yet TCRdb's version contains in-frame clones alone and is incomplete. Among approximately 170,000 clones listed, 70% to 80% were seen once. Germline values: CDR1 MDHEN, CDR2 SYDVKM. The junction had 7 bases not matched to a gene; V was cut back by 5 bases and J by 3 bases. CDR3 length: 16 residues. The study, taken as a whole, reports: There were 150 to 200 TCR beta chains listed as cytomegalovirus-associated. With later analysis, a missense DCLRE1C variant became linked to TCR beta V- and J-gene trimming.

The chain couples TRBV28 to TRBJ2-2, with 9 bases fitting TRBD1. The receptor comes from a man aged 40-49 years in good health and CMV-seronegative. Sequenced sample: PBMCs. The CDR3 DNA sequence: TGTGCCAGCAGTCCATCGGACAGGGGTGACACCGGGGAGCTGTTTTTT. Encoded protein: CASSPSDRGDTGELFF. The complete variable domain, with remaining parts taken from reference TRBV28 and TRBJ2-2, reads DVKVTQSSRYLVKRTGEKVFLECVQDMDHENMFWYRQDPGLGLRLIYFSYDVKMKEKGDIPEGYSVSREKKERFSLILESASTNQTSMYLCASSPSDRGDTGELFFGEGSRLTVL.